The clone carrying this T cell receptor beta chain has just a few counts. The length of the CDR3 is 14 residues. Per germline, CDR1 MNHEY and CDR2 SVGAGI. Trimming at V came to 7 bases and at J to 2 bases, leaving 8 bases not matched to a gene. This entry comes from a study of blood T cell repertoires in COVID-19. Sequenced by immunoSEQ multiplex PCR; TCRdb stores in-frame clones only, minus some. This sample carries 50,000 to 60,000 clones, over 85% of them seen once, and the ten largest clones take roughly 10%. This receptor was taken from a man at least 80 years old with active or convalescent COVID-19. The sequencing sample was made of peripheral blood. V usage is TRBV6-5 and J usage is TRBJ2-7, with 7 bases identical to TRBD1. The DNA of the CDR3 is TGTGCCAGCACCCGGCGACAGGGTCCCTACGAGCAGTACTTC. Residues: CASTRRQGPYEQYF.